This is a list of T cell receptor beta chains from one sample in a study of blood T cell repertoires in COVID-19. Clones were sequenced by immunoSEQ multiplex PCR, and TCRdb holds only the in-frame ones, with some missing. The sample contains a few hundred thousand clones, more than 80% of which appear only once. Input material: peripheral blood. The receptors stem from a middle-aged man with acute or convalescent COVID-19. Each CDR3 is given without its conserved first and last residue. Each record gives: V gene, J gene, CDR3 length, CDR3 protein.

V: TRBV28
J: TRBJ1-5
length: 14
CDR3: ASSLYRRQRNQPQH

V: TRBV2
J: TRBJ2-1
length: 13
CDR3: ASSGSGNEYNEQF

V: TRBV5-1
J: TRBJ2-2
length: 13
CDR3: ASSLATANTGELF

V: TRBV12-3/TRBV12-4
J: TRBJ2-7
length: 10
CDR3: ASRREAGEQY

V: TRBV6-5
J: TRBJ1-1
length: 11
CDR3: ASSTGSGAEAF

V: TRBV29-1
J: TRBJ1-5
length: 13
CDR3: SVESSGQGNQPQH

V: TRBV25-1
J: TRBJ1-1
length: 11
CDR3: ASGAGRNTEAF

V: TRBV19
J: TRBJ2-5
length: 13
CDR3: ASSPRAGGRETQY

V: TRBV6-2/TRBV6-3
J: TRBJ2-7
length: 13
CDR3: ASSSWGDPTYEQY

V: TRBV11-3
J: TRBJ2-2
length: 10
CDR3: ASSLFSGELF

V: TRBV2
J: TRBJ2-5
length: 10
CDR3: ASSIEQETQY

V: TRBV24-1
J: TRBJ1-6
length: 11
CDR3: ATSDGRGSPLH

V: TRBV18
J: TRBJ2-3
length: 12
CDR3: ASSPQQYTDTQY

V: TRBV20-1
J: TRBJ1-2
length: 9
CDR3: SASITLYYT

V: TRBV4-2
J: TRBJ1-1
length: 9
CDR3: ASSTQGRPF

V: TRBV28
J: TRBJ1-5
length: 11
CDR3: ASIKRRNQPQH

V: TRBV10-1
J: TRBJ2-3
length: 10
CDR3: ASGAGRDTQY

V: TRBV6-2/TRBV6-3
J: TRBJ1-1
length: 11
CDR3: ASSYTGFTEAF

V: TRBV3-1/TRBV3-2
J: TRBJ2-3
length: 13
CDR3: ASSLPAGTSGTQY

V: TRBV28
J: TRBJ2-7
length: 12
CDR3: ATTPLEESYEQY

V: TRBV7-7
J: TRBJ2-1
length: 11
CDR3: ASSLDFYNEQF

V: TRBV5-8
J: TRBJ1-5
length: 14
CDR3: ASSADRGGRDQPQH

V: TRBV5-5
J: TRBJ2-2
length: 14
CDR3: ASSLEYSINTGELF

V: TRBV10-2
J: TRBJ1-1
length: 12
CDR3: ASSEQGARTEAF

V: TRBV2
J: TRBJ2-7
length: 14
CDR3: ALLQAAQGARREQY

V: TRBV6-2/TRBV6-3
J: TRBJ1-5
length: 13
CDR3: ASSYFQGAGQPQH

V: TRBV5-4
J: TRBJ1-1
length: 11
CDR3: ASSLFSAVEAF

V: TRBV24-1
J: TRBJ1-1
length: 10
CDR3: ATSDPGSEAF

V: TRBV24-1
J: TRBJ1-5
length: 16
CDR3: ATSDFNRSIHRNQPQH

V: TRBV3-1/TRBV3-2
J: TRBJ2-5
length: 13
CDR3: ASSPGQVARETQY

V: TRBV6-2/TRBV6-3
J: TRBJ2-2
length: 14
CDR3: ASSYNRDSHTGELF

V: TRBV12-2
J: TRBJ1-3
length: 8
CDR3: ASLGMDGG